This T cell receptor beta chain came from a study of shared clonotypes between healthy human individuals. Germline V gene lookup returns CDR1 LNHNV and CDR2 YYDKDF (reference sequence). Trimming took 2 bases from V and 3 from J; bases not matched to a gene: 6. This CDR3 is built from 15 residues. Sequenced by immunoSEQ multiplex PCR; TCRdb stores in-frame clones only, minus some. The sample contains 950,000 to 1,100,000 clones, approximately 80% of which appear only once. The sample comprised memory CD4+ T cells from PBMCs. Subset of the sample: CD45RA-negative fraction. The chain is built from TRBV15 and TRBJ2-7; 8 bases are shared with TRBD2. This TCR was recovered from a man younger than 35 in good health. Some clones in this sample may be carry-over from other donors' samples. DNA for the CDR3: TGTGCCACCAGCAGATCTACTAGCGGCAGCTACGAGCAGTACTTC. Its protein product is CATSRSTSGSYEQYF. The full variable domain, with the rest looked up from reference TRBV15 and TRBJ2-7, is DAMVIQNPRYQVTQFGKPVTLSCSQTLNHNVMYWYQQKSSQAPKLLFHYYDKDFNNEADTPDNFQSRRPNTSFCFLDIRSPGLGDTAMYLCATSRSTSGSYEQYFGPGTRLTVT.